This T cell receptor beta chain emerged from a study of T-cell memory formation after mild COVID-19. This clonotype was recorded a few times. Antigen: not known. Using constant-segment primers, 5'RACE produced TCR alpha and TCR beta cDNA libraries carrying sample barcodes and UMIs. TCRdb re-analysed the 5' RACE reads in MiXCR, keeping a single row per CDR3 protein. The repertoire holds about 290,000 distinct CDR3 sequences, with approximately 16% as singletons. Study findings and constraints: Pre-infection memory harbored some responding clones, suggesting cross-reactive memory joined. Balance between CD4 and CD8 was seen in clones contracting day 15 to 85, and a CD4+ lean was seen in later expanders. There was no confirmation that second-wave clones peaking on day 37 were SARS-CoV-2 specific.

The sample was PBMCs or a T cell subset sorted from them (not recorded which). The clonotype was recovered from a man between 18 and 29 years old who had mild COVID-19 (a few samples of this study predate the infection). Cell type and time point are not known.

Written as DNA, the CDR3 is TGTGCCAGCGGCAATGGACAGTCGAATTCACCCCTCCACTTT. Translated, it gives CASGNGQSNSPLHF. The chain has TRBV2 and TRBJ1-6; possible D gene TRBD1, 6 bases. This CDR3 has 14 amino acids. Germline CDR1 and CDR2: SNHLY and FYNNEI. The V end lost 8 bases, the J end lost 7 bases, and 15 bases lay between the germline ends.